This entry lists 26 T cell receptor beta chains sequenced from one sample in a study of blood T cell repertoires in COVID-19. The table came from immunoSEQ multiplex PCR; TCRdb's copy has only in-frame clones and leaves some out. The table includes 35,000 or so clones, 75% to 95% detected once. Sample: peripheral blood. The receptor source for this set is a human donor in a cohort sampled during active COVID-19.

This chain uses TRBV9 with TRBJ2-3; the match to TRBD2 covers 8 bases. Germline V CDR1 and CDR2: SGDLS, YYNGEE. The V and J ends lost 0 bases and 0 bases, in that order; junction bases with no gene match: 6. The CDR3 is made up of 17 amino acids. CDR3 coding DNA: TGTGCCAGCAGCGTAGGAGGTGGCGGGAGGAGCACAGATACGCAGTATTTT. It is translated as CASSVGGGGRSTDTQYF.

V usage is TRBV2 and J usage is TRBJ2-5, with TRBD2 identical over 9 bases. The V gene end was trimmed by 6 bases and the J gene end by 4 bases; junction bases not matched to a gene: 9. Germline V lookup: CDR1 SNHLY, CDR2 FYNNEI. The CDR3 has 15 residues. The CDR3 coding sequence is TGTGCCAGCAGAAATTACGGCGGGAGGGCAGAGACCCAGTACTTC. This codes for CASRNYGGRAETQYF.

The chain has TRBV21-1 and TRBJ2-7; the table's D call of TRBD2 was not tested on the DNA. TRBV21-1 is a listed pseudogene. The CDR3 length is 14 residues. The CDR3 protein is CASSKEEVSYEQYF. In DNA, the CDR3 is TGTGCCAGCAGCAAAGAGGAGGTCTCCTACGAGCAGTACTTC.

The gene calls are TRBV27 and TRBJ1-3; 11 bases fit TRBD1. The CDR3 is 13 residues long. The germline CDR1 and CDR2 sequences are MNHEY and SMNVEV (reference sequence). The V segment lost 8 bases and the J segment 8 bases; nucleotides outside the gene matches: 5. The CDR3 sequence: CASGQGAGYTIYF. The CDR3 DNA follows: TGTGCCAGCGGACAGGGGGCGGGATACACCATATATTTT.

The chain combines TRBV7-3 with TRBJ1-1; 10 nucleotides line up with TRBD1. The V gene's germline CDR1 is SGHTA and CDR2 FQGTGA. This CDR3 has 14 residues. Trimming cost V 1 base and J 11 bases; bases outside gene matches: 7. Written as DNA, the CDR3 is TGTGCCAGCAGCTTAAGTGGGACAGGGGACCGGGCTTTCTTT. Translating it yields CASSLSGTGDRAFF. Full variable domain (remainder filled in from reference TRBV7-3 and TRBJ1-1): GAGVSQTPSNKVTEKGKYVELRCDPISGHTALYWYRQSLGQGPEFLIYFQGTGAADDSGLPNDRFFAVRPEGSVSTLKIQRTERGDSAVYLCASSLSGTGDRAFFGQGTRLTVV.

The CDR3 nucleotides read TGTGCCTGGAGATTAGCCTTAAGCGACACCGGGGAGCTGTTTTTT. This codes for CAWRLALSDTGELFF. This chain links TRBV30 with TRBJ2-2; D gene unclear. V dropped 3 bases and J dropped 3 bases, with 14 bases sitting between them. The CDR3 has 15 amino acids. Looked up from germline, CDR1 is GTSNPN and CDR2 is SVGIG (reference sequence).

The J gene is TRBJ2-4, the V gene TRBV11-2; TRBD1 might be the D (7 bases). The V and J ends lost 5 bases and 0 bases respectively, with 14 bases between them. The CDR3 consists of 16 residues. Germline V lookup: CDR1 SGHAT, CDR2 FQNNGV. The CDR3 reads CASSPQGGLAKNIQYF. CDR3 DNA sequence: TGTGCCAGCAGCCCCCAGGGGGGTCTAGCCAAAAACATTCAGTACTTC.

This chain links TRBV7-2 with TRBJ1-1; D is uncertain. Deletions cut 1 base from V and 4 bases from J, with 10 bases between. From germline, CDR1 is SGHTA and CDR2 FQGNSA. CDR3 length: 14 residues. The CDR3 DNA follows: TGTGCCAGCAGCTTAGTAGGCGAGCGCACTGAAGCTTTCTTT. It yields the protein CASSLVGERTEAFF.

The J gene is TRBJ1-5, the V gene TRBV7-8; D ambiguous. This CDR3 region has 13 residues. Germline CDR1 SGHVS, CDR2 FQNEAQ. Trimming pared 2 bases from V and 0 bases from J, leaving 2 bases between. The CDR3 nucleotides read TGTGCCAGCAGCTTACGTAGCAATCAGCCCCAGCATTTT. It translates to CASSLRSNQPQHF.

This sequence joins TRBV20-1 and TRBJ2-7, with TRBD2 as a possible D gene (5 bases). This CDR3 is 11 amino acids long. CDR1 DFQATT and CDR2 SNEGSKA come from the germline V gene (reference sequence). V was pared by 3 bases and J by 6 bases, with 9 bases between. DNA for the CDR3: TGCAGTGCTAGGGGAGACGGCGAGCAGTACTTC. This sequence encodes CSARGDGEQYF.

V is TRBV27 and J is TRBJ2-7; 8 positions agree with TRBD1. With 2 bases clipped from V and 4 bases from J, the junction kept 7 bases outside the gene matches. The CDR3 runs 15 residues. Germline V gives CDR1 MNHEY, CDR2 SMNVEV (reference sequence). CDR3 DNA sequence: TGTGCCAGCAGTTTACCCGGGACAGGAGGGTACGAGCAGTACTTC. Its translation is CASSLPGTGGYEQYF.

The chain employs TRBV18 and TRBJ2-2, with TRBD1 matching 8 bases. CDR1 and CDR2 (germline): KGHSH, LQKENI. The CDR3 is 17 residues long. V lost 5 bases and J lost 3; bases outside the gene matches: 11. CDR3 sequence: CASSSLRQGTDTGELFF. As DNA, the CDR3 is TGTGCCAGCTCATCACTCCGACAGGGGACGGACACCGGGGAGCTGTTTTTT.

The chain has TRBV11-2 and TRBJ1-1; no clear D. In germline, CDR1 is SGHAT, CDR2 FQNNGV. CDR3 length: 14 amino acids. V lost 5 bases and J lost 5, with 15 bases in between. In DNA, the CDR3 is TGTGCCAGCAGCCCCGGCGGCAGTGGGACTGAAGCTTTCTTT. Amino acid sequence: CASSPGGSGTEAFF.

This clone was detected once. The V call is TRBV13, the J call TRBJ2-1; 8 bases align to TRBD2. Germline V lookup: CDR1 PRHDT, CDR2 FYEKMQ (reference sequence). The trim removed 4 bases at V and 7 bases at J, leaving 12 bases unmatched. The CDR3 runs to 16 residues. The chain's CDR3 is CASSSRAGGVGNEQFF. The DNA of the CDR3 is TGTGCCAGCAGCTCTCGGGCGGGAGGCGTTGGAAATGAGCAGTTCTTC.

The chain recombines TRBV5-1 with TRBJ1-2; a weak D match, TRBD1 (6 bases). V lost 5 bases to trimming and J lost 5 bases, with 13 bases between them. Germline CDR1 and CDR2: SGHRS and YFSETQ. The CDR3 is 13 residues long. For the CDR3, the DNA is TGCGCCAGCAGACCGGACAGTACATATGGCTACACCTTC. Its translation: CASRPDSTYGYTF.

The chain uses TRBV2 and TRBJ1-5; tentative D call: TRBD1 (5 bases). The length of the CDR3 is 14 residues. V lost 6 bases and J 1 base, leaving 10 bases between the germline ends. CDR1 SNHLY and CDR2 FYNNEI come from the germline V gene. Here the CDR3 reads CASSAQVSNQPQHF. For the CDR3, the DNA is TGTGCCAGCAGCGCACAGGTGAGCAATCAGCCCCAGCATTTT.

Here the CDR3 DNA reads TGCGCCAGCAGCCAAGTTTCAGGGATCTATGGCTACACCTTC. Its translation is CASSQVSGIYGYTF. The J gene is TRBJ1-2, the V gene TRBV4-3, with D maybe TRBD1 (5 bases). The CDR3 is 14 residues long. With 1 base removed from V and 4 bases from J, the gap between germline ends came to 10 bases. Germline V lookup: CDR1 LGHNA, CDR2 YSLEER.

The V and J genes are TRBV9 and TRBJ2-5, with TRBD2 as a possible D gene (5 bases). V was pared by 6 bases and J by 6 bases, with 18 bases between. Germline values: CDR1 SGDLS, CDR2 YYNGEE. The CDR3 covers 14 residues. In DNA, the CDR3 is TGTGCCAGCACCCGCATTCCTGCTAGCCAGACCCAGTACTTC. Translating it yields CASTRIPASQTQYF. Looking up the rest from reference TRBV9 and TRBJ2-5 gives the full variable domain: DSGVTQTPKHLITATGQRVTLRCSPRSGDLSVYWYQQSLDQGLQFLIQYYNGEERAKGNILERFSAQQFPDLHSELNLSSLELGDSALYFCASTRIPASQTQYFGPGTRLLVL.

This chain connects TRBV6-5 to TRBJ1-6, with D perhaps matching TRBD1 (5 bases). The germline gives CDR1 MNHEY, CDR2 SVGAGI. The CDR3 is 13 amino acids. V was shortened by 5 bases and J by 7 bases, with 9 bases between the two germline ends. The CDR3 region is CASSNRQNSPLHF. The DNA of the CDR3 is TGTGCCAGCAGTAATCGACAGAATTCACCCCTCCACTTT.

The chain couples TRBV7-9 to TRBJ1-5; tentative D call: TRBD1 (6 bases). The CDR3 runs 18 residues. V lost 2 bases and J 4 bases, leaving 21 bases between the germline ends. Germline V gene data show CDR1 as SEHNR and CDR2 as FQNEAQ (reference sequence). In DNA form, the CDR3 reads TGTGCCAGCAGCTTACATGTTGGGTTGACAGGCCAAAATCAGCCCCAGCATTTT. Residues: CASSLHVGLTGQNQPQHF.

The CDR3: CASGRGSNGRQFF. CDR3 DNA: TGTGCTAGTGGGCGGGGGTCTAACGGGCGGCAGTTCTTC. This chain joins TRBV12-5 and TRBJ2-1, with 7 nucleotides matching TRBD2. V trimming: 6 bases; J trimming: 12 bases; junction bases outside the gene matches: 11. The CDR3 covers 13 residues. Germline V gene data show CDR1 as LGHNT and CDR2 as FRNRAP.

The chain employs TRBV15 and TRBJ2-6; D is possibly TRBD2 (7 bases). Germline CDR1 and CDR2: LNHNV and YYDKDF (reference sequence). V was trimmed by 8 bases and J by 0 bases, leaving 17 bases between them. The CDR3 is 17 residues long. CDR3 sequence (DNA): TGTGCCACCCTCCGGGGGGCCTCAGTCTCTGGGGCCAACGTCCTGACTTTC. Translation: CATLRGASVSGANVLTF.

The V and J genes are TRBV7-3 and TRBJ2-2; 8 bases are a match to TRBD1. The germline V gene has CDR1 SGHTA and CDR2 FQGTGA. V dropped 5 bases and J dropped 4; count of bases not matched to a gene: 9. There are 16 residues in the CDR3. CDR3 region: CASSLLPTGATGELFF. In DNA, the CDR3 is TGTGCCAGCAGCCTATTACCGACAGGGGCCACCGGGGAGCTGTTTTTT.

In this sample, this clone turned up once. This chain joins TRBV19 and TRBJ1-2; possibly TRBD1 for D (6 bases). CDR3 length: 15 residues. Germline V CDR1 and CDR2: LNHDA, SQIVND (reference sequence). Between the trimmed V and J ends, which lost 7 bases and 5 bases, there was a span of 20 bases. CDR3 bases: TGTGCCAGTAAGGAGATCCAGGGGAACCCATATGGCTACACCTTC. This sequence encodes CASKEIQGNPYGYTF.

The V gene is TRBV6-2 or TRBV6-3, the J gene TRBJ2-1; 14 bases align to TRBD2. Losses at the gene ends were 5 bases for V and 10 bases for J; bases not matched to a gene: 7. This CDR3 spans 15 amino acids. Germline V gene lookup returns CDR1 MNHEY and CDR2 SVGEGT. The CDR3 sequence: CASSKTGTSGREQFF. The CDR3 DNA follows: TGTGCCAGCAGTAAAACCGGGACTAGCGGGAGAGAGCAGTTCTTC.

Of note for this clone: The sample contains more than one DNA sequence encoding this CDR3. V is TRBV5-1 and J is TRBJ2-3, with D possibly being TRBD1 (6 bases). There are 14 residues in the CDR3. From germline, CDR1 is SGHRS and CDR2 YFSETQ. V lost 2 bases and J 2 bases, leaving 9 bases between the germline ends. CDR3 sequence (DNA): TGCGCCAGCAGCTTACAGGGTTCCACAGATACGCAGTATTTT. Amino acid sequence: CASSLQGSTDTQYF.